This T cell receptor beta chain was observed in a study of T cell responses to AZD1222 COVID-19 vaccine. Regarding the study as a whole: Clonal diversity was possibly underestimated, and the donors were mostly white British, with more females. The study found Spike-specific TCR breadth and depth rose after two AZD1222 doses.

Points on this clone: The target antigen is unknown.

Repertoires were generated with immunoSEQ multiplex PCR, while TCRdb's copy carries only in-frame clones and drops some. The table includes around 75,000 clones, 70% to 90% detected once. The CDR3 extends over 16 amino acids. Trimming removed 1 base from V and 6 bases from J, with 16 bases in between. Germline V gene lookup returns CDR1 SGHTA and CDR2 FQGNSA. This specimen consisted of peripheral blood, obtained on day 0 of AZD1222 vaccination. The sequence was collected from an adult in good health. The rearrangement uses TRBV7-2 and TRBJ1-5; D may be TRBD1 (5 bases). The DNA for the CDR3 is TGTGCCAGCAGCTTAGGGCAGGGATCGGGAAGTCAGCCCCAGCATTTT. Protein product: CASSLGQGSGSQPQHF. Combining the CDR3 with reference TRBV7-2 and TRBJ1-5 gives the whole variable domain GAGVSQSPSNKVTEKGKDVELRCDPISGHTALYWYRQSLGQGLEFLIYFQGNSAPDKSGLPSDRFSAERTGGSVSTLTIQRTQQEDSAVYLCASSLGQGSGSQPQHFGDGTRLSIL.